The present T cell receptor beta chain was sequenced within a study of cytomegalovirus exposure and HLA in healthy donors. Whole-study findings and limits: One variant, a missense change in DCLRE1C, was linked in a later analysis to TCR beta V- and J-gene trimming.

About this clone itself: The antigen remains unidentified.

CDR3 length equals 15 residues. The germline V gene has CDR1 LNHDA and CDR2 SQIVND (reference sequence). Trimming took 7 bases from V and 5 from J; bases not matched to a gene: 11. PCR primers comprised 60 Vbeta and 13 Jbeta primers. The data were produced by immunoSEQ multiplex PCR, yet TCRdb's version contains in-frame clones alone and is incomplete. The sample holds around 150,000 clones; around four fifths are singletons and the top ten take around 1.4%. Sequenced: PBMCs. The receptor was isolated from a woman between 18 and 30 years old in good health and CMV-seronegative. The genes are TRBV19 and TRBJ1-5, with TRBD1 matching 7 bases. CDR3 in DNA: TGTGCCAGTACCCCAGGGGGAGGATTAGATCAGCCCCAGCATTTT. Amino acid sequence: CASTPGGGLDQPQHF.